The entry below gives a single TCR beta chain sequence along with its context. The data belong to a study of shared T cell receptors in the human thymus. The J segment lost 3 bases and the V segment lost 6 bases, leaving 6 bases of the junction unmatched. The CDR3 sequence is 15 residues long. CDR1 and CDR2 from the germline V gene are PRHDT and FYEKMQ (reference sequence). The assay was immunoSEQ multiplex PCR, and TCRdb's table has in-frame clones only and misses some. The repertoire holds hundreds of thousands of clones, with about 90% as singletons. The same data also contributed to another study, on human thymus T cells. That paper notes: Healthy Finnish infants undergoing corrective surgery for congenital heart defects were used as donors. Thymus tissue was removed during corrective cardiac surgery. What related research reported was that thymic repertoires overlapped highly among unrelated individuals.

The TCR sequence derives from a boy under two years old with a congenital heart defect. The rearrangement links TRBV13 to TRBJ2-1; 9 positions agree with TRBD2. The sequenced material came from thymocytes. Written as DNA, the CDR3 is TGTGCCAGCAGTATAGCGGGGGTCATCTACAATGAGCAGTTCTTC. Translated, it gives CASSIAGVIYNEQFF.